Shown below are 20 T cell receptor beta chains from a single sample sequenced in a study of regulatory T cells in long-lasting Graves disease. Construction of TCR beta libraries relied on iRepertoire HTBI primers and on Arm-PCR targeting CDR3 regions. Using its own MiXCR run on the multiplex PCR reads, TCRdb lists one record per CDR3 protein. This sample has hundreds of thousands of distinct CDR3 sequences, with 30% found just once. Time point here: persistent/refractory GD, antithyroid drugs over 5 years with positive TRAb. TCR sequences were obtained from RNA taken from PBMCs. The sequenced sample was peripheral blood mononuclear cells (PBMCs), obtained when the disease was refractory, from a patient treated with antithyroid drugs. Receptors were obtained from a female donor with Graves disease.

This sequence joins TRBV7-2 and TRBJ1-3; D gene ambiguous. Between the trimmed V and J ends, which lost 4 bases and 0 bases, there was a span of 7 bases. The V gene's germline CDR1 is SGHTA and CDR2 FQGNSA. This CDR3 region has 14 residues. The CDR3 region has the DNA TGTGCCAGCAGCTCGCACCTCTCTGGAAACACCATATATTTT. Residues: CASSSHLSGNTIYF.

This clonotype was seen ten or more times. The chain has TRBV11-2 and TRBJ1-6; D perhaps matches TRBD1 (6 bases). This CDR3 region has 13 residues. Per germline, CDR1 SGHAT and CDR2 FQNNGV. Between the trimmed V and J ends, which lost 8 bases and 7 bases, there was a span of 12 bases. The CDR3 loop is CASSTGPNSPLHF. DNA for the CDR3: TGTGCCAGCTCGACAGGCCCGAATTCACCCCTCCACTTT.

The CDR3 sequence: CASSPIAGPALPYEQYF. In nucleotides, the CDR3 is TGTGCCAGCAGTCCCATAGCGGGACCCGCACTCCCCTACGAGCAGTACTTC. The chain carries TRBV12-3 or TRBV12-4 and TRBJ2-7; TRBD2 matches 8 bases. The junction had 14 bases not matched to a gene; V was cut back by 5 bases and J by 2 bases. The CDR3 consists of 17 residues.

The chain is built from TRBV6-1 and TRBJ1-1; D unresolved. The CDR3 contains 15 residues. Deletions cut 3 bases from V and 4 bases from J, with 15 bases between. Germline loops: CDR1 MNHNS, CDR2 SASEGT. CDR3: CASSDPGRRLTEAFF. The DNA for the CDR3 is TGTGCCAGCAGTGACCCGGGAAGGCGGCTCACTGAAGCTTTCTTT.

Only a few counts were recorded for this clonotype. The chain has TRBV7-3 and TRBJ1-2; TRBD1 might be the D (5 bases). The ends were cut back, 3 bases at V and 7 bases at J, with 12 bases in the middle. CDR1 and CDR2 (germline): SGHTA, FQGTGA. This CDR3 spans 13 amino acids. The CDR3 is CASSFQGNAGYTF. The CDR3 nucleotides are TGTGCCAGCAGCTTCCAGGGAAATGCTGGCTACACCTTC. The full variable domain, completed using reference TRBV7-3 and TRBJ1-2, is GAGVSQTPSNKVTEKGKYVELRCDPISGHTALYWYRQSLGQGPEFLIYFQGTGAADDSGLPNDRFFAVRPEGSVSTLKIQRTERGDSAVYLCASSFQGNAGYTFGSGTRLTVV.

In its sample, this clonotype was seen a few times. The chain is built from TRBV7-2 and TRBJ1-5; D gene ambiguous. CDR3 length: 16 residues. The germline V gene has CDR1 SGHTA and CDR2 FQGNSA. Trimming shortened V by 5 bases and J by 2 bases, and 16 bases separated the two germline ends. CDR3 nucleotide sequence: TGTGCCAGCAGCGCGGCGGGAGGTACGGGCAATCAGCCCCAGCATTTT. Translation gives CASSAAGGTGNQPQHF.

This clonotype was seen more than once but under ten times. The DNA of the CDR3 is TGTGCCAGCAGCCGCGGGGGGATGGAGACCCAGTACTTC. Encoded protein: CASSRGGMETQYF. The V and J genes are TRBV7-3 and TRBJ2-5, with 8 bases aligning to TRBD2. Per germline, CDR1 SGHTA and CDR2 FQGTGA. V was clipped by 5 bases and J by 5 bases; unmatched bases: 4. There are 13 residues in the CDR3.

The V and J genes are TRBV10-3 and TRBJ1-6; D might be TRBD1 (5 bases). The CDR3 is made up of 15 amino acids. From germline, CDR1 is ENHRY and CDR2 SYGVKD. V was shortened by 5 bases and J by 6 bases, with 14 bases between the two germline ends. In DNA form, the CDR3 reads TGTGCCATCAGTACTACCGGGACCTCTAATTCACCCCTCCACTTT. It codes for CAISTTGTSNSPLHF.

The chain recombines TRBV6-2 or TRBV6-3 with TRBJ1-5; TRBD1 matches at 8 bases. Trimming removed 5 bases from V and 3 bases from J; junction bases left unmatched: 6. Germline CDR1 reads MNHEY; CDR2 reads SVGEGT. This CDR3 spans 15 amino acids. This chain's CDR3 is CASSRDRSNNQPQHF. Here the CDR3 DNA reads TGTGCCAGCAGTCGGGACAGGTCAAACAATCAGCCCCAGCATTTT.

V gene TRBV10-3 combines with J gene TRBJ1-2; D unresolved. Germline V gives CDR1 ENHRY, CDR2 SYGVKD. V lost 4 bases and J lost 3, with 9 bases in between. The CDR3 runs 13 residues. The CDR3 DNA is TGTGCCATCAGTGTAACCGGGGACTATGGCTACACCTTC. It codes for CAISVTGDYGYTF.

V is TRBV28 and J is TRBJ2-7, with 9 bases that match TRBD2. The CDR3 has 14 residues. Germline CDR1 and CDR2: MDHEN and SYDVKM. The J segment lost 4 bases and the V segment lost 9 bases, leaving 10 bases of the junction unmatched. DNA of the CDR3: TGTGCCAGTTATAGCGGGAGCCCCCGGTACGAGCAGTACTTC. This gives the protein CASYSGSPRYEQYF.

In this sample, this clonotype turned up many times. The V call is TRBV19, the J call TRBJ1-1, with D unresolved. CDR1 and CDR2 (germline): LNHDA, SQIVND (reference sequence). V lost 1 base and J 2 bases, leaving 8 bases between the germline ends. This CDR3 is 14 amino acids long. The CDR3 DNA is TGTGCCAGTAGTATAGGCGGCGGAAACACTGAAGCTTTCTTT. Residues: CASSIGGGNTEAFF. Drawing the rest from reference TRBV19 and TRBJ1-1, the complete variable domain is DGGITQSPKYLFRKEGQNVTLSCEQNLNHDAMYWYRQDPGQGLRLIYYSQIVNDFQKGDIAEGYSVSREKKESFPLTVTSAQKNPTAFYLCASSIGGGNTEAFFGQGTRLTVV.

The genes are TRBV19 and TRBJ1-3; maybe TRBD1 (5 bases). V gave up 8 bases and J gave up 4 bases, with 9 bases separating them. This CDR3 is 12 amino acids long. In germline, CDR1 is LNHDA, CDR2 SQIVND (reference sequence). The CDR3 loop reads CASGGAGNTIYF. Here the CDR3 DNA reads TGTGCCAGTGGTGGGGCCGGAAACACCATATATTTT. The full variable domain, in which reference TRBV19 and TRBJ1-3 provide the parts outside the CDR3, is DGGITQSPKYLFRKEGQNVTLSCEQNLNHDAMYWYRQDPGQGLRLIYYSQIVNDFQKGDIAEGYSVSREKKESFPLTVTSAQKNPTAFYLCASGGAGNTIYFGEGSWLTVV.

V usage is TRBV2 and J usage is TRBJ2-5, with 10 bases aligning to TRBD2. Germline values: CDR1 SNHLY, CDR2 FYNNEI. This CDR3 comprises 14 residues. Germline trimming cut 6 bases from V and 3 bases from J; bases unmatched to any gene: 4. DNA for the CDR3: TGTGCCAGCAGCGGACTAGCGGAGAAAGAGACCCAGTACTTC. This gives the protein CASSGLAEKETQYF.

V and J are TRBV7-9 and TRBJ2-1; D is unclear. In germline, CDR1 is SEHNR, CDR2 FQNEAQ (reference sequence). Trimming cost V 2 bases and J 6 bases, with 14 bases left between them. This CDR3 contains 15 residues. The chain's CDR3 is CASSLLRATANEQFF. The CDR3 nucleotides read TGTGCCAGCAGCTTACTAAGGGCGACGGCCAATGAGCAGTTCTTC.

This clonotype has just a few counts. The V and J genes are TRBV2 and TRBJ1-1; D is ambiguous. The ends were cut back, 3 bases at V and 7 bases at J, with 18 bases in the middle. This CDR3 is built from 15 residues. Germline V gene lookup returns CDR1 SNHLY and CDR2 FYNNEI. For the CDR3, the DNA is TGTGCCAGCAGTGATATCGGGCCCGCCACGGGTGAAGCTTTCTTT. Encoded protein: CASSDIGPATGEAFF.

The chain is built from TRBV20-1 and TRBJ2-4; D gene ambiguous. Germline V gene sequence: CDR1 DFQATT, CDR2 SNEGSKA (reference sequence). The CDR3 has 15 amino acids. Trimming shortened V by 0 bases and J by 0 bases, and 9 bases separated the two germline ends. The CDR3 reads CSARDFRRAKNIQYF. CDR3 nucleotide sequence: TGCAGTGCTAGAGATTTCCGGAGAGCCAAAAACATTCAGTACTTC.

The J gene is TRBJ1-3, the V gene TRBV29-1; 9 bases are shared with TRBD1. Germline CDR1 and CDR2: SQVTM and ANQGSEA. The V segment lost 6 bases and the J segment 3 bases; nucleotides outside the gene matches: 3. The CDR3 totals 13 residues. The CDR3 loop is CSVAGQGGNTIYF. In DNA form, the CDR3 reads TGCAGCGTAGCGGGACAGGGTGGAAACACCATATATTTT.

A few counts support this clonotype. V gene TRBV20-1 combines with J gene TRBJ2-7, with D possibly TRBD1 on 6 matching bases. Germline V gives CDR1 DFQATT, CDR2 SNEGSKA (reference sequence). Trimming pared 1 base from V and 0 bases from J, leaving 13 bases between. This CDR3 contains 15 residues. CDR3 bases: TGCAGTGCTAGAGTGCGCGCACAGGGCTCCTACGAGCAGTACTTC. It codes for CSARVRAQGSYEQYF.

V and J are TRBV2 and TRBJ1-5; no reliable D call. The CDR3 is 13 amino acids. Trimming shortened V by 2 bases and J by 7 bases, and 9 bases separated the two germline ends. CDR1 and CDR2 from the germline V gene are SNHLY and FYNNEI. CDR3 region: CASSENPVQPQHF. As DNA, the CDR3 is TGTGCCAGCAGTGAAAATCCGGTCCAGCCCCAGCATTTT. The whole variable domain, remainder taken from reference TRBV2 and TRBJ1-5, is EPEVTQTPSHQVTQMGQEVILRCVPISNHLYFYWYRQILGQKVEFLVSFYNNEISEKSEIFDDQFSVERPDGSNFTLKIRSTKLEDSAMYFCASSENPVQPQHFGDGTRLSIL.